This T cell receptor (beta chain) was obtained from a study of T cell repertoires in cytomegalovirus infection. Using its own MiXCR run on the reads, TCRdb lists one record per CDR3 protein. Seen here are roughly 630,000 distinct CDR3 sequences, 20% to 25% observed once, and the top ten hold approximately 8%. Germline assignment: CDR1 SEHNR and CDR2 FQNEAQ (reference sequence). CDR3 length: 17 residues. Trimming stripped 5 bases from V and 5 bases from J, with 24 bases between. The sample holds a few counts of this clonotype. Its antigen is not known. Study-level results: Based on cumulative public TCR beta family frequency, carriers of CMV plus the relevant HLA were identified.

The chain is built from TRBV7-9 and TRBJ1-1, with D possibly matching TRBD1 (6 bases). Source material: CD8+ T cells from PBMCs. The sequence was collected from a human donor in good health (CMV status not recorded). Some clones in this sample may be carry-over from other donors' samples. CDR3 coding DNA: TGTGCCAGCAGCCTAGATGGGACGGGGGCGGATGGGACTGAAGCTTTCTTT. Protein: CASSLDGTGADGTEAFF.